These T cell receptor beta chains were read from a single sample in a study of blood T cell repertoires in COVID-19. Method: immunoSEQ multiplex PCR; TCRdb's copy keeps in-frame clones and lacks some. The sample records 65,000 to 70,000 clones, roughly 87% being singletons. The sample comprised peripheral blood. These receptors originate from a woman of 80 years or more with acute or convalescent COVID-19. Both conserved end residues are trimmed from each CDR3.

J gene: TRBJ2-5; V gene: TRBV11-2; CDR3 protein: ASSLFPPRETQY
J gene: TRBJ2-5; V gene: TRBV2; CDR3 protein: ASTGSWTQY
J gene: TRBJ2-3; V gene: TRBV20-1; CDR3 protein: SASPPTSSPTDTQY
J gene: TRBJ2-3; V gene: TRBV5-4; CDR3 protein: ASSPYSGGGTDTQY
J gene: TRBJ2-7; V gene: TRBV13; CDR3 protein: ASSLRGSRYEQY
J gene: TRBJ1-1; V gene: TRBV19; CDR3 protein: ASSYRPGEAF
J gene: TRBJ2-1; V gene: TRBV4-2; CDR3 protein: ASSQVLREIPNEQF
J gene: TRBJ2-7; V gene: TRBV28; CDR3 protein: ASRQPGLYEQY
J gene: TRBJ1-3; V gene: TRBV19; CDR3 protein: ASSLGSGNTIY
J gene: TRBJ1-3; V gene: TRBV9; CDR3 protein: ASSASGYIY
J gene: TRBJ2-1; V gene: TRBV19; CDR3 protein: ASRQGQGAYNEQF
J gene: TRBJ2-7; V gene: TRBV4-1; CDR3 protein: ASSQEGAQIRTYEQY
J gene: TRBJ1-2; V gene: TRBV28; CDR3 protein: ASSSMTGQGYGYT
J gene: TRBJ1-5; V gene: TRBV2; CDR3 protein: ASSDFVRGYQPQH
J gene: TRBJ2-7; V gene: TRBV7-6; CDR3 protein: ASSPPGSSYEQY
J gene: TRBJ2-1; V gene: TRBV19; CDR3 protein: ASSLSGTSGSSYNEQF
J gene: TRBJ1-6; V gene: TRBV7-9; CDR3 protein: ASSSTRQGMNSPLH
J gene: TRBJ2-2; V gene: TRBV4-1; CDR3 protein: ASSYLAGVNTGELF
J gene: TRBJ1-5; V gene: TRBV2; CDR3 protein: ASTYTQYSNQPQH
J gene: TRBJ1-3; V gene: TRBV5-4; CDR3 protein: ASSPSTGTGNTIY
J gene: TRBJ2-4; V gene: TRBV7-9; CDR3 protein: ASSLGGNEKNIQY
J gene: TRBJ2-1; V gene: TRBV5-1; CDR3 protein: ASSLVDPSRGEQF
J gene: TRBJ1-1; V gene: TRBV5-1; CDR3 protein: ASSPGLRGPETEAF
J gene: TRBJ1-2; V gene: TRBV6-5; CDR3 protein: ASRLPGTPNAFYT
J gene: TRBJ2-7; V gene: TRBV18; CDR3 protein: ASSPPGRTYEQY
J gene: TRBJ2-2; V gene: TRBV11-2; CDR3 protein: ASRLAGANTGELF
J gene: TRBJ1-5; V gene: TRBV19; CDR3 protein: ASSTQGNQPQH
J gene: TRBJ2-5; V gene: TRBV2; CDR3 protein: ASKQEFETQY
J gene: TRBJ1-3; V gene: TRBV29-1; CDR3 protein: SVDTGGNTIY
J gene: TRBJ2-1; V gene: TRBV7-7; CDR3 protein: ASSSSGGPSNEQF
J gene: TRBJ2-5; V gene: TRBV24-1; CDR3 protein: ATSDAGQRETQY
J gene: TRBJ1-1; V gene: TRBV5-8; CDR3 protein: ASSRDRVPEAF
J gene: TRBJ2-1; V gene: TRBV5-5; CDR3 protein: ASSWTGGWNEQF
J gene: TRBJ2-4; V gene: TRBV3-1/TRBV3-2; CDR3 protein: ASSPGGKNIQY
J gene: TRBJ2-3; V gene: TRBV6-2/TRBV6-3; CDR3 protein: ASSLTRETQY
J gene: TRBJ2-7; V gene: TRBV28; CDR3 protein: ASSIIYEQY